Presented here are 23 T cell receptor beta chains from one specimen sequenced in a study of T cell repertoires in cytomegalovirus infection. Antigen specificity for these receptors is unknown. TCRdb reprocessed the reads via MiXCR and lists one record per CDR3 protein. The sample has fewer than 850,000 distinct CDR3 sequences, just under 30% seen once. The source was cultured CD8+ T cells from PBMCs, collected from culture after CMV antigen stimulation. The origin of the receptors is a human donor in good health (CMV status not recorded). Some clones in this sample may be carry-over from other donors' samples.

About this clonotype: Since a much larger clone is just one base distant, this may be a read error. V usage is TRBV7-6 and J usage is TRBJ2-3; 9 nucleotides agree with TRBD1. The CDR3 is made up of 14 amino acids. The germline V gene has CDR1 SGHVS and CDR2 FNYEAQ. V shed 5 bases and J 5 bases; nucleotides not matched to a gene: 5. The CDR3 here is CASSRTGELDTQYF. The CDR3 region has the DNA TGTGCCAGCAGCAGGACAGGGGAGTTAGATACGCAGTATTTT.

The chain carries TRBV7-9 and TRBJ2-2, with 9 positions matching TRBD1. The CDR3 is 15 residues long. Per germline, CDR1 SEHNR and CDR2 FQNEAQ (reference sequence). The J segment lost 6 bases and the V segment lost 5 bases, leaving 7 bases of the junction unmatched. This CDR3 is CASSPPQGAAGELFF. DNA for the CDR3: TGTGCCAGCAGCCCCCCACAGGGGGCTGCCGGGGAGCTGTTTTTT.

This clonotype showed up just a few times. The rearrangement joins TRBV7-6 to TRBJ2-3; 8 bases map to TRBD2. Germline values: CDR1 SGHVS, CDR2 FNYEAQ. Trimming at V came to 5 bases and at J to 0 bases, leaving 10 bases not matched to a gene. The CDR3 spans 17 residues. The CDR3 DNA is TGTGCCAGCAGCCCTAGTTACGGGGGGGAAAGCACAGATACGCAGTATTTT. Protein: CASSPSYGGESTDTQYF.

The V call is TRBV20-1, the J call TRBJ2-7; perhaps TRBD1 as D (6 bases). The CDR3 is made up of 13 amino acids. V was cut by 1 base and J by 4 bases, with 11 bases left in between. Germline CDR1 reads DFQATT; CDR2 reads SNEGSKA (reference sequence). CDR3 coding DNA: TGCAGTGCTAGAGGAAACAGGGTTTACGAGCAGTACTTC. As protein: CSARGNRVYEQYF.

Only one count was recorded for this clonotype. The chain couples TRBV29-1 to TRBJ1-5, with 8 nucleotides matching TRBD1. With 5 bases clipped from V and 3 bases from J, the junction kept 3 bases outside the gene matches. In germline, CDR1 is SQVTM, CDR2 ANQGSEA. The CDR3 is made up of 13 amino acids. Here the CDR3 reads CSVWTGTNQPQHF. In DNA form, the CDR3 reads TGCAGCGTTTGGACAGGGACCAATCAGCCCCAGCATTTT.

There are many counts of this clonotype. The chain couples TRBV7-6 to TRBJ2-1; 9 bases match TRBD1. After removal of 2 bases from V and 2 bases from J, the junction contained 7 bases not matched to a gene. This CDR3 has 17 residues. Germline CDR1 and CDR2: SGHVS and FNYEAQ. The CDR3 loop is CASSLYETGGAYNEQFF. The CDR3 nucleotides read TGTGCCAGCAGCTTATACGAGACAGGGGGAGCCTACAATGAGCAGTTCTTC.

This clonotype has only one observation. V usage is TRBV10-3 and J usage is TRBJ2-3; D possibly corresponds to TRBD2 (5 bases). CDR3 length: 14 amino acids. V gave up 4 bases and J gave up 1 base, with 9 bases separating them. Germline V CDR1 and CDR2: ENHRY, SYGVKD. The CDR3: CAISGHSGTDTQYF. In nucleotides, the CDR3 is TGTGCCATCAGTGGACATAGCGGCACAGATACGCAGTATTTT.

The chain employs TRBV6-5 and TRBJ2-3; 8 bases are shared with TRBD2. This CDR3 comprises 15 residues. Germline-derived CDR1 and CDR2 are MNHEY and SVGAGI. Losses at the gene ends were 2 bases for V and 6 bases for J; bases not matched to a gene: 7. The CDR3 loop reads CASSYLRGGLDTQYF. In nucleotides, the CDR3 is TGTGCCAGCAGTTACCTCCGGGGGGGCTTGGATACGCAGTATTTT.

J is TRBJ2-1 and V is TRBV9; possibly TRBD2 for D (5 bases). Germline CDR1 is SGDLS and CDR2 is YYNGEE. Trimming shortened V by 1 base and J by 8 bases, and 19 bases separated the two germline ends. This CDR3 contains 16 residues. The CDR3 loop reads CASSVNQRASSDEQFF. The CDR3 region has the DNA TGTGCCAGCAGCGTAAACCAGAGGGCCTCGAGCGATGAGCAGTTCTTC.

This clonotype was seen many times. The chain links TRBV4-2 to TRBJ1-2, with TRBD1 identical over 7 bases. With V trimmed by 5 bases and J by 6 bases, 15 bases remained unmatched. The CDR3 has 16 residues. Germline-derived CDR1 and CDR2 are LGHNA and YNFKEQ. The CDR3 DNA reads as TGTGCCAGCAGCTACTCCCTGGGGGCGCAGGGGGATGGCTACACCTTC. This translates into CASSYSLGAQGDGYTF.

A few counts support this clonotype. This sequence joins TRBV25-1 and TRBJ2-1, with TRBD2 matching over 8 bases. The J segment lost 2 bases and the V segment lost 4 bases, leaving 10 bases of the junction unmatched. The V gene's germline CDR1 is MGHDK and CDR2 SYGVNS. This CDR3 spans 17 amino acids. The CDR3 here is CASSAPQRGLTYNEQFF. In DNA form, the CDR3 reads TGTGCCAGCAGTGCTCCTCAGCGGGGGCTCACCTACAATGAGCAGTTCTTC.

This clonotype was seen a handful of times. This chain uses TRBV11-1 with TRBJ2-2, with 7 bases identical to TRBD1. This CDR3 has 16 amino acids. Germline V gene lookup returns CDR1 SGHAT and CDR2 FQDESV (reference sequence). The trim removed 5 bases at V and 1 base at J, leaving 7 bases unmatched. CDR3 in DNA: TGTGCCAGCAGCCGGGACAGTATCTTGAACACCGGGGAGCTGTTTTTT. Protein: CASSRDSILNTGELFF.

Here the CDR3 reads CASSYVSGGGPEAFF. CDR3 coding DNA: TGTGCCAGCAGTTACGTTTCGGGGGGGGGTCCTGAAGCTTTCTTT. The chain joins TRBV6-5 to TRBJ1-1, with D perhaps matching TRBD1 (5 bases). The CDR3 consists of 15 residues. The ends were cut back, 2 bases at V and 6 bases at J, with 16 bases in the middle. Looked up from germline, CDR1 is MNHEY and CDR2 is SVGAGI.

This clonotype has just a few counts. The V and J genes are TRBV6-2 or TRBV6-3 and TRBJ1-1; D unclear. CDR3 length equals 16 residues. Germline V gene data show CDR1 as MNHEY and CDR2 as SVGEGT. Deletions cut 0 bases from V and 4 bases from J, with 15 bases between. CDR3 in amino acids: CASSYSRVRGSTEAFF. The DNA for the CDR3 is TGTGCCAGCAGTTACTCGAGAGTTCGGGGAAGCACTGAAGCTTTCTTT.

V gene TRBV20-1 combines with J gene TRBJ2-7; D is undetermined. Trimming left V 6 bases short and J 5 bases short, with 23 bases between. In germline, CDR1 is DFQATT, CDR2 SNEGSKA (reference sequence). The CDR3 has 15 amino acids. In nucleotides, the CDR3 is TGCAGTGCCCGTGGGGTGACCACGACTTTTGACGAGCAGTACTTC. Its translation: CSARGVTTTFDEQYF.

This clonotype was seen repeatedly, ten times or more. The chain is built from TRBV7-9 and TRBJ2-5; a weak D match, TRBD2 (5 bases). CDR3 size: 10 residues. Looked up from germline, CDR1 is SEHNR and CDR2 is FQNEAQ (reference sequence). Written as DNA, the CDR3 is TGTGCGTCGGGGAAAGAGACCCAGTACTTC. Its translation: CASGKETQYF.

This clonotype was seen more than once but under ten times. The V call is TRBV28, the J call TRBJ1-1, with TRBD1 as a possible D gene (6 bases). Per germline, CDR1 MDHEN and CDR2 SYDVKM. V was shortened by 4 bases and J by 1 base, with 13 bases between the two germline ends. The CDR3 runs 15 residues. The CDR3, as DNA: TGTGCCAGCAGTTCAGAGGGGGTCGGGAACACTGAAGCTTTCTTT. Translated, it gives CASSSEGVGNTEAFF. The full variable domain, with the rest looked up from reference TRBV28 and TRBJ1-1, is DVKVTQSSRYLVKRTGEKVFLECVQDMDHENMFWYRQDPGLGLRLIYFSYDVKMKEKGDIPEGYSVSREKKERFSLILESASTNQTSMYLCASSSEGVGNTEAFFGQGTRLTVV.

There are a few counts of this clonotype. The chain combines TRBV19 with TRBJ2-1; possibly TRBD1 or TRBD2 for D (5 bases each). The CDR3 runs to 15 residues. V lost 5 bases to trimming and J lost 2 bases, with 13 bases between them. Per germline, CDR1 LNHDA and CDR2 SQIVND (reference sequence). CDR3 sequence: CASSFRDGTYNEQFF. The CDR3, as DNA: TGTGCCAGTAGTTTCCGGGACGGAACCTACAATGAGCAGTTCTTC.

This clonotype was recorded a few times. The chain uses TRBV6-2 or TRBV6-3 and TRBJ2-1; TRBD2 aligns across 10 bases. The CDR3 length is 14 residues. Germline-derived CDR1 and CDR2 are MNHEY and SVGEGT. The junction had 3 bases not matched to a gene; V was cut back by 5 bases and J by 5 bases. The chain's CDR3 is CASSLLAGNNEQFF. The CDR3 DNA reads TGTGCCAGCAGTCTACTAGCGGGGAACAATGAGCAGTTCTTC.

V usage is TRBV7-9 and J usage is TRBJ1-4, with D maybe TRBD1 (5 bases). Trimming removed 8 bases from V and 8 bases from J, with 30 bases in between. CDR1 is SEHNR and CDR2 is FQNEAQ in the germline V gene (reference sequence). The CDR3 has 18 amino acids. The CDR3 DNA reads TGTGCCAGCGGGGGGACCCATCACGATCCAAGCAGTGGGGAAAAACTGTTTTTT. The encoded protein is CASGGTHHDPSSGEKLFF.

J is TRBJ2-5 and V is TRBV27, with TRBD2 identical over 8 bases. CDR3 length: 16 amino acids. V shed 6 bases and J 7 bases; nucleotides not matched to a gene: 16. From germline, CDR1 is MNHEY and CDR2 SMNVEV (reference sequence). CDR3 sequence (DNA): TGTGCCAGCAGCTCCCCCTCCCGGGAGGGCATAGGGACCCAGTACTTC. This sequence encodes CASSSPSREGIGTQYF.

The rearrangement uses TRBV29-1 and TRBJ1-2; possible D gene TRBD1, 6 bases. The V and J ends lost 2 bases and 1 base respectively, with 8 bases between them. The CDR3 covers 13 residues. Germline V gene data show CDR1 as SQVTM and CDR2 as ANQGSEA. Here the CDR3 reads CSVETDSNYGYTF. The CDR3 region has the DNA TGCAGCGTTGAAACGGACAGTAACTATGGCTACACCTTC.

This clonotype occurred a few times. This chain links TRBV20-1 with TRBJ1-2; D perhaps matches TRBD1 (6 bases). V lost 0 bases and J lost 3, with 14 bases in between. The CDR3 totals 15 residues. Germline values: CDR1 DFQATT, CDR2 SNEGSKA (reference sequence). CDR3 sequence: CSARDPRGLYYGYTF. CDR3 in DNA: TGCAGTGCTAGAGATCCCAGGGGATTATACTATGGCTACACCTTC.